This TCR beta chain was observed in a study of Tregs in tolerant kidney transplant recipients (dated by TCRdb to between 2018 and 2021). A note on the overall study: Transplants used related donors with nonmyeloablative bone marrow transplantation; mixed chimerism was transient in the human trials. TCRbeta sequencing was used in the study to identify donor-specific regulatory T cells before combined kidney and bone marrow transplantation, and the identified cells were then tracked after transplant.

V is cut by 4 bases and J by 5 bases, and the space between the germline ends is 11 bases. CDR1 SGHRS and CDR2 YFSETQ are derived from the germline V gene. The CDR3 runs 13 amino acids, cysteine and phenylalanine included. Kept here is only the CDR3 DNA, which spans 39 bases and is read in frame from base 1. To note about this clone: It lacks a known antigen. Base qualities are not provided; no much larger clone lies one nucleotide away.

Genomic DNA was extracted from sorted cells with the QIAGEN DNeasy Blood and Tissue Kit for TCRbeta CDR3 sequencing. High-throughput TCRbeta CDR3 sequencing, including PCR amplification with bias correction and internal controls, was performed commercially through immunoSEQ. Turning to the authors' computational methods: Unique productive TCRbeta sequences were defined by CDR3 nucleotide sequence when primers matched and otherwise by CDR3 amino acid sequence together with Vbeta and Jbeta genes. As a correction for sorting error, sequences shared between sorted populations at a frequency ratio of 2:1 or less were discarded, and the remaining shared sequences were assigned to the higher population. Donor-reactive sequences were defined as at least 5-fold expanded in CFSE-low cells versus unstimulated cells, with frequency of at least 0.01% in CFSE-low cells. Repertoire divergence was quantified by Jensen-Shannon divergence using the top 100 TCRbeta sequences ranked by frequency. When a sample had multiple sequencing runs, each run was corrected for sorting error separately and the runs were then pooled. TCRdb mirrors the immuneACCESS table, restricted to in-frame sequences. Some clones are absent from its copies; in checked studies, under half trace to an unresolved V gene, and the reason for the others is unknown. That table gives V, J and clone size, and the DNA gave D and trimming. Present in this sample are 95,000 to 120,000 clones, 90% of which were seen just once. Approximately 0.34% of the sample belongs to the ten largest clones.

This sample's time point label indicates: blood sample drawn before combined kidney and bone marrow transplant. Unstimulated Tregs (CD4+CD25+CD127-), CD4+ non-Tregs (CD4+CD25-), CD4 and CD8 cells were FACS-sorted from thawed PBMCs. Patients were several combined kidney and bone marrow transplant recipients from the ITN036ST trial, and only these trial subjects had samples available. Healthy control blood was processed to PBMCs with a Ficoll density gradient and then cryopreserved, whereas patient PBMCs were collected both before and after transplant. General conclusions and limits of the study: Biological reproducibility was not examined directly, but technical replication error appeared to be minimal. The most biologically relevant and donor-specific TCRbeta repertoire appeared to be identified by expanding Tregs with activated donor B cells. In tolerant patients, donor-specific Tregs expanded more than Tregs overall, which suggests antigen-driven rather than nonspecific expansion. The study was limited by small patient numbers, and the findings need validation in larger populations and under other immunosuppression protocols. For some patients, the PCR primers changed as time went on, which meant samples from those patients could not be compared with one another at the nucleotide level.

The starting material was CD4+ T cells from blood, obtained before the transplant. The rearrangement joined TRBV5-1 to TRBJ2-3, with no D gene named confidently. This receptor was obtained from a human donor who received a combined kidney and bone marrow transplant. The CDR3 in this case is CASSQAQIDTQYF. The nucleotide sequence is given as TGCGCCAGCAGCCAGGCCCAGATAGATACGCAGTATTTT.